This T cell receptor beta chain derives from a study of cytomegalovirus exposure and HLA in healthy donors. 13 Jbeta primers and 60 Vbeta primers were used for the PCR. Sequenced by immunoSEQ multiplex PCR; TCRdb stores in-frame clones only, minus some. Among 74,000 or so clones, around four fifths were seen once, and the ten largest hold under 3.5%. CDR1 and CDR2 (germline): LNHDA, SQIVND (reference sequence). The CDR3 loop spans 17 amino acids. With 1 base removed from V and 0 bases from J, the gap between germline ends came to 13 bases. The chain combines TRBV19 with TRBJ1-5; a possible D gene is TRBD1 (6 bases). The sequencing input was PBMCs. This TCR came from a man aged 50 to 60 in good health and CMV-seropositive. CDR3 protein: CASSIAQGLVSNQPQHF. The CDR3 DNA is TGTGCCAGTAGTATAGCCCAGGGGCTCGTTAGCAATCAGCCCCAGCATTTT.